This TCR beta chain was identified in a study of T cell repertoires in cytomegalovirus infection (dated by TCRdb to about 2019). For the study in its entirety: The HLA type of each donor mattered for the analysis, because public TCR beta signatures pointed to carriage of CMV infection along with the matching HLA type.

General findings and caveats noted by the study authors: Cumulative frequency of public TCR beta family members discriminated carriers of CMV infection plus the relevant HLA type in this cohort and an independent 352-donor cohort. The ex vivo response was dominated by HLA-C-restricted CMV-specific TCR beta clonotypes, which also provided the single most frequent clonotype in two of eight donors.

At least ten counts were recorded for this clonotype. It lacks a known antigen. The input lacks base qualities; no much larger clone sits a single base away. Including the terminal cysteine and phenylalanine, the CDR3 comprises 14 residues. Only the CDR3 DNA is retained, 42 bases long and in frame from the first base. The V end gives up 6 bases and the J end 4 bases, leaving 5 bases in the junction not matched to a gene. Sequenced on an Illumina HiSeq 1500. TCRdb redid the processing of the public reads, applying fastp at Q25 and MiXCR, and retained in-frame beta chains. One record per CDR3 amino acid sequence lists the most common genes and DNA. Here the sample has under 300,000 distinct CDR3 sequences; about a sixth occur a single time. The top ten hold roughly half of the sample.

The chain is made from TRBV12-3 or TRBV12-4 and TRBJ1-5, with 8 bases aligning to TRBD1. The source is a human donor in good health (CMV status not recorded). Some clones in this sample may be carry-over from other donors' samples. Source material: CD8+ T cells from PBMCs. The DNA is TGTGCCAGCAGGAGGACAGGGTCTAATCAGCCCCAGCATTTT. Its protein is CASRRTGSNQPQHF.